This is a list of T cell receptor beta chains from one sample in a study of OX40 agonist ivuxolimab in advanced cancers. Produced via immunoSEQ multiplex PCR; TCRdb's table is partial and in-frame only. The sample holds around 110,000 clones, roughly 90% seen once. The sequences come from CD4+ or CD8+ T cells sorted from blood, collected in a trial of the OX40 agonist ivuxolimab. The receptors here all came from an adult with an advanced solid tumor such as melanoma, head and neck, liver or kidney cancer. CDR3s include the opening cysteine and the closing phenylalanine or tryptophan. Fields, in order: CDR3 protein, CDR3 DNA, V gene, J gene, clone size, D gene. The D gene is left open where the match is weak. The size of a clone is reported for some rows only, either as once, few or many, or as a class for expanded clones.

CDR3: CASSPLTGGYTEAFF
DNA: TGTGCCAGTAGTCCCTTGACAGGGGGCTACACTGAAGCTTTCTTT
V: TRBV19
J: TRBJ1-1
size: NA
D: TRBD1

CDR3: CASSSQTETNEKLFF
DNA: TGTGCCAGCAGTTCACAGACAGAAACTAATGAAAAACTGTTTTTT
V: TRBV28
J: TRBJ1-4
size: NA
D: NA

CDR3: CASSDQGWTEAFF
DNA: TGTGCCAGTAGCGATCAGGGTTGGACTGAAGCTTTCTTT
V: TRBV19
J: TRBJ1-1
size: NA
D: NA

CDR3: CASSGPGTGYESYTEAFF
DNA: TGTGCCAGCAGCGGACCCGGGACAGGGTATGAATCGTACACTGAAGCTTTCTTT
V: TRBV9
J: TRBJ1-1
size: few
D: TRBD1

CDR3: CASRVSRDSYEQYF
DNA: TGTGCCAGCAGAGTATCCCGGGACAGCTACGAGCAGTACTTC
V: TRBV6-1
J: TRBJ2-7
size: NA
D: TRBD1

CDR3: CARAAGGGAGNEQFF
DNA: TGTGCCAGGGCCGCCGGGGGGGGCGCGGGCAATGAGCAGTTCTTC
V: TRBV2
J: TRBJ2-1
size: NA
D: TRBD2

CDR3: CASSHQERNEQFF
DNA: TGTGCCAGCAGCCACCAAGAGCGCAATGAGCAGTTCTTC
V: TRBV4-2
J: TRBJ2-1
size: NA
D: NA

CDR3: CASSLTQAISGANVLTF
DNA: TGTGCCAGCAGCTTGACCCAGGCCATCTCTGGGGCCAACGTCCTGACTTTC
V: TRBV5-6
J: TRBJ2-6
size: few
D: NA

CDR3: CASSQEFGTGGETQYF
DNA: TGCGCCAGCAGCCAAGAATTCGGGACAGGGGGAGAGACCCAGTACTTC
V: TRBV4-3
J: TRBJ2-5
size: NA
D: TRBD1

CDR3: CAISDSRDGSYGYTF
DNA: TGTGCCATCAGTGATTCCCGGGACGGAAGTTATGGCTACACCTTC
V: TRBV10-3
J: TRBJ1-2
size: once
D: NA

CDR3: CASSYGQVGTDTQYF
DNA: TGTGCCAGCAGTTACGGACAGGTTGGCACAGATACGCAGTATTTT
V: TRBV6-5
J: TRBJ2-3
size: NA
D: TRBD1

CDR3: CASSYAGYNEQFF
DNA: TGTGCCAGCAGTTACGCAGGTTACAATGAGCAGTTCTTC
V: TRBV6-5
J: TRBJ2-1
size: NA
D: NA

CDR3: CASSSEGAYEQYF
DNA: TGCGCCAGCAGCTCGGAGGGGGCCTACGAGCAGTACTTC
V: TRBV5-1
J: TRBJ2-7
size: NA
D: NA

CDR3: CASNRDRYSYEQYF
DNA: TGTGCCAGCAATCGGGACAGATACTCCTACGAGCAGTACTTC
V: TRBV6-5
J: TRBJ2-7
size: NA
D: TRBD1

CDR3: CASSPDRAVTEAFF
DNA: TGTGCCAGCTCACCAGACAGGGCGGTAACTGAAGCTTTCTTT
V: TRBV18
J: TRBJ1-1
size: NA
D: TRBD1

CDR3: CASSFQGTANSPLHF
DNA: TGTGCCAGCAGCTTTCAAGGAACAGCAAATTCACCCCTCCACTTT
V: TRBV7-9
J: TRBJ1-6
size: NA
D: NA

CDR3: CASSLDRGYGYTF
DNA: TGTGCCAGCAGCTTGGACAGGGGCTATGGCTACACCTTC
V: TRBV5-4
J: TRBJ1-2
size: NA
D: TRBD1

CDR3: CASSISLPGNTIYF
DNA: TGTGCCAGTAGTATATCCTTGCCTGGAAACACCATATATTTT
V: TRBV19
J: TRBJ1-3
size: NA
D: NA

CDR3: CASSHGGNGELFF
DNA: TGCGCCAGCAGTCATGGGGGGAACGGGGAGCTGTTTTTT
V: TRBV23-1
J: TRBJ2-2
size: NA
D: NA

CDR3: CASSLGGTDLNQPQHF
DNA: TGTGCCAGCAGCTTGGGCGGGACTGACCTGAATCAGCCCCAGCATTTT
V: TRBV5-4
J: TRBJ1-5
size: once
D: NA

CDR3: CASSFRASGGYEQYF
DNA: TGTGCCAGCAGTTTTCGGGCTAGCGGGGGGTACGAGCAGTACTTC
V: TRBV27
J: TRBJ2-7
size: NA
D: TRBD2

CDR3: CASSRGGADTQYF
DNA: TGTGCCAGCAGCCGGGGGGGTGCTGATACGCAGTATTTT
V: TRBV14
J: TRBJ2-3
size: NA
D: TRBD2

CDR3: CASSWVSYEQYF
DNA: TGTGCCAGCAGCTGGGTCTCCTACGAGCAGTACTTC
V: TRBV6-1
J: TRBJ2-7
size: NA
D: NA

CDR3: CASSARQSWAGELFF
DNA: TGTGCCAGCAGCGCTCGCCAATCGTGGGCCGGGGAGCTGTTTTTT
V: TRBV9
J: TRBJ2-2
size: NA
D: NA

CDR3: CASSRGDRGVNEQFF
DNA: TGCGCCAGCAGCCGAGGGGACAGGGGAGTTAATGAGCAGTTCTTC
V: TRBV4-3
J: TRBJ2-1
size: NA
D: TRBD1

CDR3: CASSLRREGETQYF
DNA: TGTGCCAGCAGCTTGCGGAGGGAGGGAGAGACCCAGTACTTC
V: TRBV5-6
J: TRBJ2-5
size: NA
D: TRBD2

CDR3: CASSPRGAGGYYNEQFF
DNA: TGTGCCAGCAGCCCTCGCGGGGCGGGAGGATATTACAATGAGCAGTTCTTC
V: TRBV7-3
J: TRBJ2-1
size: NA
D: TRBD2

CDR3: CASNEGGGGFRAQYF
DNA: TGTGCCAGCAACGAGGGGGGCGGGGGCTTTCGCGCCCAGTACTTC
V: TRBV2
J: TRBJ2-5
size: NA
D: NA

CDR3: CASSIGGGSNQPQHF
DNA: TGTGCCAGTAGTATAGGGGGAGGGAGCAATCAGCCCCAGCATTTT
V: TRBV19
J: TRBJ1-5
size: NA
D: NA

CDR3: CATATGSVETQYF
DNA: TGTGCCACTGCGACAGGGTCTGTTGAGACCCAGTACTTC
V: TRBV15
J: TRBJ2-5
size: NA
D: TRBD1

CDR3: CASSAGPRWSEQFF
DNA: TGTGCCAGCAGTGCTGGACCTCGCTGGTCTGAGCAGTTCTTC
V: TRBV28
J: TRBJ2-1
size: NA
D: NA

CDR3: CASSGQTNTEAFF
DNA: TGTGCCAGCTCAGGACAGACGAACACTGAAGCTTTCTTT
V: TRBV18
J: TRBJ1-1
size: once
D: NA

CDR3: CASSFSPGQRLNEKLFF
DNA: TGTGCCAGCAGTTTTTCACCGGGACAGAGGCTTAATGAAAAACTGTTTTTT
V: TRBV27
J: TRBJ1-4
size: NA
D: TRBD1

CDR3: CASSLNPAAKNTIYF
DNA: TGTGCCAGCAGCTTGAACCCCGCCGCGAAAAACACCATATATTTT
V: TRBV5-6
J: TRBJ1-3
size: NA
D: NA

CDR3: CAWFDYGGPMLGNYGYTF
DNA: TGTGCCTGGTTCGATTATGGGGGACCTATGCTTGGTAACTATGGCTACACCTTC
V: TRBV30
J: TRBJ1-2
size: NA
D: NA

CDR3: CASSFPENTGELFF
DNA: TGTGCCAGCAGCTTCCCAGAGAACACCGGGGAGCTGTTTTTT
V: TRBV7-3
J: TRBJ2-2
size: NA
D: NA

CDR3: CASSGGRLSNEQFF
DNA: TGTGCCAGCAGTGGTGGGAGACTGTCCAATGAGCAGTTCTTC
V: TRBV28
J: TRBJ2-1
size: NA
D: NA

CDR3: CAGSGGRFYEQYF
DNA: TGTGCCGGATCCGGGGGCCGGTTCTACGAGCAGTACTTC
V: TRBV2
J: TRBJ2-7
size: NA
D: NA

CDR3: CASSSSSAGGGETQYF
DNA: TGTGCCAGCAGCTCATCATCGGCAGGGGGCGGAGAGACCCAGTACTTC
V: TRBV7-9
J: TRBJ2-5
size: NA
D: TRBD1

CDR3: CASSRPGQGFARNQPQHF
DNA: TGTGCCAGCAGCAGACCGGGACAGGGCTTCGCCCGCAATCAGCCCCAGCATTTT
V: TRBV21-1
J: TRBJ1-5
size: NA
D: NA

CDR3: CASSSGQGTNEQFF
DNA: TGTGCCAGCAGTTCGGGACAGGGAACCAATGAGCAGTTCTTC
V: TRBV28
J: TRBJ2-1
size: NA
D: TRBD1

CDR3: CASSLDSNLEQYF
DNA: TGCGCCAGCAGCCTAGACTCTAATCTTGAGCAGTACTTC
V: TRBV5-1
J: TRBJ2-7
size: NA
D: NA

CDR3: CASTVSGANVLTF
DNA: TGTGCCAGCACCGTCTCTGGGGCCAACGTCCTGACTTTC
V: TRBV6-6
J: TRBJ2-6
size: NA
D: NA

CDR3: CAISEMSSGRETQYF
DNA: TGTGCCATCAGTGAGATGTCTAGCGGGAGGGAGACCCAGTACTTC
V: TRBV10-3
J: TRBJ2-5
size: NA
D: TRBD2

CDR3: CASSLVPGFSYEQYF
DNA: TGCGCCAGCAGCTTGGTGCCGGGATTCTCCTACGAGCAGTACTTC
V: TRBV5-1
J: TRBJ2-7
size: NA
D: NA

CDR3: CATFGPNTEAFF
DNA: TGTGCCACCTTTGGGCCGAACACTGAAGCTTTCTTT
V: TRBV28
J: TRBJ1-1
size: NA
D: NA

CDR3: CASSKDPSGLGGYEQYF
DNA: TGTGCCAGCAGCAAAGACCCTAGCGGCCTTGGGGGCTACGAGCAGTACTTC
V: TRBV21-1
J: TRBJ2-7
size: NA
D: NA

CDR3: CASSLADQETQYF
DNA: TGTGCCAGCAGCTTAGCAGACCAAGAGACCCAGTACTTC
V: TRBV7-3
J: TRBJ2-5
size: few
D: NA

CDR3: CASSPTYEQYF
DNA: TGTGCCAGCAGCCCCACCTACGAGCAGTACTTC
V: TRBV28
J: TRBJ2-7
size: NA
D: NA

CDR3: CASREEGGTGKAFF
DNA: TGTGCCAGCAGGGAAGAGGGGGGGACAGGGAAAGCTTTCTTT
V: TRBV2
J: TRBJ1-1
size: NA
D: TRBD1

CDR3: CASSLGSFKVTGELFF
DNA: TGTGCCAGCAGCTTAGGGTCATTTAAGGTCACCGGGGAGCTGTTTTTT
V: TRBV11-2
J: TRBJ2-2
size: NA
D: NA

CDR3: CASSMGTSGRALREQYF
DNA: TGTGCCAGTAGTATGGGGACTAGCGGGAGGGCTTTACGCGAGCAGTACTTC
V: TRBV19
J: TRBJ2-7
size: NA
D: TRBD2

CDR3: CASSIKGRLSETQYF
DNA: TGTGCCAGTAGTATTAAGGGCCGCCTTTCAGAGACCCAGTACTTC
V: TRBV19
J: TRBJ2-5
size: NA
D: NA

CDR3: CASSLGLAGGYYEQYF
DNA: TGCGCCAGCAGCTTGGGGCTAGCGGGAGGGTACTACGAGCAGTACTTC
V: TRBV5-1
J: TRBJ2-7
size: few
D: TRBD2

CDR3: CASSLTAGSSYNEQFF
DNA: TGTGCCAGCAGCTTAACGGCAGGGAGCTCCTACAATGAGCAGTTCTTC
V: TRBV7-3
J: TRBJ2-1
size: few
D: NA

CDR3: CASSARDRTQGYTF
DNA: TGTGCCAGCAGCGCCCGGGACAGGACCCAAGGCTACACCTTC
V: TRBV7-2
J: TRBJ1-2
size: NA
D: TRBD1

CDR3: CASSQEVTVNTEAFF
DNA: TGCGCCAGCAGCCAAGAAGTGACGGTGAACACTGAAGCTTTCTTT
V: TRBV4-3
J: TRBJ1-1
size: NA
D: NA

CDR3: CASSGRVTYEQYF
DNA: TGCGCCAGCAGTGGGAGAGTTACCTACGAGCAGTACTTC
V: TRBV10-2
J: TRBJ2-7
size: few
D: NA

CDR3: CALTGDENTEAFF
DNA: TGTGCCTTAACAGGGGACGAGAACACTGAAGCTTTCTTT
V: TRBV30
J: TRBJ1-1
size: NA
D: TRBD1